This record covers a single T cell receptor beta chain. Its antigen is unknown. Nothing much larger sits one base from this clone, and base qualities are not available. The data belong to a study of response to subunit inactivated influenza vaccine (dated by TCRdb to 2017 to 2018). Regarding the study in general: The study used deep quantitative T cell receptor repertoire profiling to track responses to a trivalent subunit inactivated influenza vaccine. General conclusions and limits of the study: The authors proposed that each seasonal influenza vaccination may bring in only a limited number of new T cells.

Library method: RT-PCR. Sequencing took place on an Illumina HiSeq 2500. The public sequencing data were trimmed at Q25 with fastp and processed into clonotypes with MiXCR by TCRdb, which kept only in-frame beta chains. Each record represents a unique CDR3 protein, reported with the most common genes and DNA among its rows. Here the sample has about 780,000 distinct CDR3 sequences; under 20% occur a single time. The ten largest clones add up to about a tenth of the sample. The CDR3 contains 11 residues, cysteine and phenylalanine counted. The entry retains the CDR3 DNA only, 33 bases that are in frame from base 1. V is cut by 2 bases and J by 10 bases, and the space between the germline ends is 11 bases. The germline V gene (reference sequence) sets CDR1 to DFQATT and CDR2 to SNEGSKA.

The receptor comes from a man in his fifties who received an inactivated influenza vaccine. Donor details come from another sample of the same person, matched by shared clones. The rearrangement joined TRBV20-1 to TRBJ1-1, with the identity of the D gene unclear. Sample: PBMCs from blood, taken 5 days after vaccination. The CDR3 here reads CSARQVYGAFF. The nucleotide sequence is given as TGCAGTGCTAGACAGGTATATGGAGCTTTCTTT.